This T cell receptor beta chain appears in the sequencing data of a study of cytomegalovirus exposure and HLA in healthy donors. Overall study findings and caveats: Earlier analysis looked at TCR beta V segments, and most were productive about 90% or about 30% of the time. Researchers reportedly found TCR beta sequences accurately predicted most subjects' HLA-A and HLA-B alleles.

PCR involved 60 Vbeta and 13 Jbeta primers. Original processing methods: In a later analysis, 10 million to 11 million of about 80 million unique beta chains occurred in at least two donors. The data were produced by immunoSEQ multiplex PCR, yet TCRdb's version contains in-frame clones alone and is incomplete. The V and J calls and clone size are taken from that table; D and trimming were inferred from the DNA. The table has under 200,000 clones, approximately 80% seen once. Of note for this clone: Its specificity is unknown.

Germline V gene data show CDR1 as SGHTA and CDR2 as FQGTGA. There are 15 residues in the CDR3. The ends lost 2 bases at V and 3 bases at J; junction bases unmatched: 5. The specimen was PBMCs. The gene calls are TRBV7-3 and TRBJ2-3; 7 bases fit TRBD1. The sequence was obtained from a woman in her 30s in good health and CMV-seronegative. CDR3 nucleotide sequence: TGTGCCAGCAGCTTAGTCGGGACAGCTACAGATACGCAGTATTTT. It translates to CASSLVGTATDTQYF.